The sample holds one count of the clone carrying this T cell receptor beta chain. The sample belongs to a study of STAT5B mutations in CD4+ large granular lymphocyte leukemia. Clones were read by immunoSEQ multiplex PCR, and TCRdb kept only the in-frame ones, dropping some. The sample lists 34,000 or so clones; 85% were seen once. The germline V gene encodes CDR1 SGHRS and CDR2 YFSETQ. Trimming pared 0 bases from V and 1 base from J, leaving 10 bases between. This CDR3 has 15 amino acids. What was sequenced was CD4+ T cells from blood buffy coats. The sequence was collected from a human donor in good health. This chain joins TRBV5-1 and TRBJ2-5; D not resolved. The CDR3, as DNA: TGCGCCAGCAGCTTGGCCCCGAACATCCAAGAGACCCAGTACTTC. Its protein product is CASSLAPNIQETQYF. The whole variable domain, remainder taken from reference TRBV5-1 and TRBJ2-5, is KAGVTQTPRYLIKTRGQQVTLSCSPISGHRSVSWYQQTPGQGLQFLFEYFSETQRNKGNFPGRFSGRQFSNSRSEMNVSTLELGDSALYLCASSLAPNIQETQYFGPGTRLLVL.